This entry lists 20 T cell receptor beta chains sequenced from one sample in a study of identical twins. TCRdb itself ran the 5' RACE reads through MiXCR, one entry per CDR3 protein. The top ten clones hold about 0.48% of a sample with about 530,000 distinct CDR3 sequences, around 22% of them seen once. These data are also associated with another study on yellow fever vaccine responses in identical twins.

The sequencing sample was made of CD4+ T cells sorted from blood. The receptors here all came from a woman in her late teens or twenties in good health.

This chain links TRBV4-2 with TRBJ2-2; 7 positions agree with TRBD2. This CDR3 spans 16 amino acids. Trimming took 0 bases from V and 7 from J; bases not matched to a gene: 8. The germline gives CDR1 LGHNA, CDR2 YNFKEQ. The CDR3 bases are TGTGCCAGCAGCCAAGATCGAACTAGCGACAACGGGGAGCTGTTTTTT. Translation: CASSQDRTSDNGELFF.

This CDR3 is CASSSGMGGPAKNIQYF. The CDR3 nucleotides read TGTGCCAGCAGTTCTGGTATGGGAGGCCCAGCCAAAAACATTCAGTACTTC. The rearrangement joins TRBV6-5 to TRBJ2-4; TRBD2 might be the D (6 bases). V was shortened by 4 bases and J by 0 bases, with 16 bases between the two germline ends. The germline V gene has CDR1 MNHEY and CDR2 SVGAGI. The CDR3 length is 17 residues.

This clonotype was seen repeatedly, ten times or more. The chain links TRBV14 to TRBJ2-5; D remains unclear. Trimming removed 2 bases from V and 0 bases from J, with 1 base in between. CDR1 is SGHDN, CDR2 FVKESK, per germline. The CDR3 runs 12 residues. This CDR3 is CASSQYQETQYF. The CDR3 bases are TGTGCCAGCAGCCAATACCAAGAGACCCAGTACTTC.

CDR3 loop: CASSARRQGLTDTQYF. In nucleotides, the CDR3 is TGTGCCAGCAGTGCGCGGAGACAGGGGCTAACAGATACGCAGTATTTT. The J gene is TRBJ2-3, the V gene TRBV2; 8 nucleotides match TRBD1. CDR3 length: 16 residues. CDR1 is SNHLY and CDR2 is FYNNEI in the germline V gene. The V segment lost 4 bases and the J segment 3 bases; nucleotides outside the gene matches: 9.

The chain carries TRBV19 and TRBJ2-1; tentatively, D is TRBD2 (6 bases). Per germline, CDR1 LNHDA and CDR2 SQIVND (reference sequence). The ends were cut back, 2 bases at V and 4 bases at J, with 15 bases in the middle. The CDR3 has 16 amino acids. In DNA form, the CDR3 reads TGTGCCAGTAGTATAAGGTCAGCGGGTATTTACAATGAGCAGTTCTTC. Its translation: CASSIRSAGIYNEQFF.

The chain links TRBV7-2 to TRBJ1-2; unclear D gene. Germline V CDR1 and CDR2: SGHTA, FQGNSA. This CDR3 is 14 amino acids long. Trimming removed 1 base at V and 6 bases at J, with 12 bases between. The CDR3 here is CASSLEKSSDGYTF. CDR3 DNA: TGTGCCAGCAGCTTAGAGAAAAGTTCTGATGGCTACACCTTC.

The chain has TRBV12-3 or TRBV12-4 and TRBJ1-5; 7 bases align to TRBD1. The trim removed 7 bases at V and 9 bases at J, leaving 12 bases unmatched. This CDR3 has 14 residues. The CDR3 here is CASTPGTARSPQHF. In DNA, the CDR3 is TGTGCCAGCACCCCGGGGACAGCAAGATCGCCCCAGCATTTT.

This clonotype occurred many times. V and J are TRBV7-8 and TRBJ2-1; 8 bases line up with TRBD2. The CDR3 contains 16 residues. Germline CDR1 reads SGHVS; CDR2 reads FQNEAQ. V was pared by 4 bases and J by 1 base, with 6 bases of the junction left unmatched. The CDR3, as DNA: TGTGCCAGCAGCTATATAGCGGGAAGTTCCTACAATGAGCAGTTCTTC. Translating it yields CASSYIAGSSYNEQFF.

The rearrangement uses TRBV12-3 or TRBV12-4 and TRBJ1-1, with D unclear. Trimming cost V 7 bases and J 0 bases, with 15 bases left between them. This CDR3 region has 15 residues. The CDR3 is CASTPSTFLNTEAFF. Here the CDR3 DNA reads TGTGCCAGCACCCCGTCTACCTTCCTGAACACTGAAGCTTTCTTT.

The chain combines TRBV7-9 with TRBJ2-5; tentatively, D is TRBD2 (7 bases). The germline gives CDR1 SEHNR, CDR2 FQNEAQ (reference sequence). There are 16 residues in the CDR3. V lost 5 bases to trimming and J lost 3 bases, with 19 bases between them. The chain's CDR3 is CASSRTGAGAKETQYF. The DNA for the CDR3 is TGTGCCAGCAGCCGGACGGGGGCGGGGGCCAAAGAGACCCAGTACTTC.

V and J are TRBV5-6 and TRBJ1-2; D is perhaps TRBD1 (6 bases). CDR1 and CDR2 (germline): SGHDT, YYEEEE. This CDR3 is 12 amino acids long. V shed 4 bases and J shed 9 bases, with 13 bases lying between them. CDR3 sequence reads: CASSLLRGSYTF. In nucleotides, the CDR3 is TGTGCCAGCAGCCTACTTAGGGGGAGCTACACCTTC.

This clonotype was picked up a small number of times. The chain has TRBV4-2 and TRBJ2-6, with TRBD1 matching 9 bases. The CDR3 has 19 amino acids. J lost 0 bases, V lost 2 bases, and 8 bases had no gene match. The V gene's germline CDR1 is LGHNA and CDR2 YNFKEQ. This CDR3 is CASSQSPGQGTSGANVLTF. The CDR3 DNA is TGTGCCAGCAGCCAATCTCCGGGACAGGGAACCTCTGGGGCCAACGTCCTGACTTTC.

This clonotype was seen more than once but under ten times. CDR3 amino acids: CASNSAAYEQYF. The CDR3 DNA reads TGCGCCAGCAATTCGGCGGCCTACGAGCAGTACTTC. This chain joins TRBV5-1 and TRBJ2-7; D ambiguous. The CDR3 runs to 12 residues. Germline-derived CDR1 and CDR2 are SGHRS and YFSETQ. V was clipped by 6 bases and J by 2 bases, with 9 bases between them. Drawing the rest from reference TRBV5-1 and TRBJ2-7, the complete variable domain is KAGVTQTPRYLIKTRGQQVTLSCSPISGHRSVSWYQQTPGQGLQFLFEYFSETQRNKGNFPGRFSGRQFSNSRSEMNVSTLELGDSALYLCASNSAAYEQYFGPGTRLTVT.

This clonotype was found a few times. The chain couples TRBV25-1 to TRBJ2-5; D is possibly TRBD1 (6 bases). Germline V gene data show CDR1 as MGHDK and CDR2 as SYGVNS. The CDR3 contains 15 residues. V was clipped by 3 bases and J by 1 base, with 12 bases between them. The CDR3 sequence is CASSDPRGAQETQYF. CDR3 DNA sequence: TGTGCCAGCAGTGACCCCAGGGGAGCCCAAGAGACCCAGTACTTC.

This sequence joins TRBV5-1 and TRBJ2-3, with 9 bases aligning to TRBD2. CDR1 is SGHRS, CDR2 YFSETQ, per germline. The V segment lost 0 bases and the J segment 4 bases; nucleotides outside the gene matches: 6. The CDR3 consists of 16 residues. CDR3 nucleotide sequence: TGCGCCAGCAGCTTGGTTGGCGGGAGGGCCTCAGATACGCAGTATTTT. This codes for CASSLVGGRASDTQYF.

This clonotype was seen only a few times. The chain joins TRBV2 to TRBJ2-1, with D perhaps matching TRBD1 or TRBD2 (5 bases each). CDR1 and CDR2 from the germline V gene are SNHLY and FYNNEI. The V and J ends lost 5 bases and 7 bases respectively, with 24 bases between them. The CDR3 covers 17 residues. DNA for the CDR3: TGTGCCAGCAGTTCCGGGACCCTCCGGGGAAAAGGTAATGAGCAGTTCTTC. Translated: CASSSGTLRGKGNEQFF.

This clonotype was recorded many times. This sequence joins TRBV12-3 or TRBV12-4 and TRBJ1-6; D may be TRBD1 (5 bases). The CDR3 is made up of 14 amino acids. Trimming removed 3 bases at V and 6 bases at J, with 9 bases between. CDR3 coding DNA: TGTGCCAGCAGTTTTGGGGGAGGTAATTCACCCCTCCACTTT. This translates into CASSFGGGNSPLHF.

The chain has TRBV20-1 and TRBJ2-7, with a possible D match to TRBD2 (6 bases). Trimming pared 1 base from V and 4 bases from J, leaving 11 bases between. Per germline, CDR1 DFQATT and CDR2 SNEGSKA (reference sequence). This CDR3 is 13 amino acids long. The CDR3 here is CSARVAGKYEQYF. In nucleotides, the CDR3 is TGCAGTGCTAGAGTGGCGGGAAAATACGAGCAGTACTTC.

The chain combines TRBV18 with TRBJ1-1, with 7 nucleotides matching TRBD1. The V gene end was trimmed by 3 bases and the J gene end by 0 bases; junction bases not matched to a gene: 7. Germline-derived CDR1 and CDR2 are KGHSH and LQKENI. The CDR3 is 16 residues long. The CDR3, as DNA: TGTGCCAGCTCACCCTCAGGGGGAACATTGAACACTGAAGCTTTCTTT. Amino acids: CASSPSGGTLNTEAFF.

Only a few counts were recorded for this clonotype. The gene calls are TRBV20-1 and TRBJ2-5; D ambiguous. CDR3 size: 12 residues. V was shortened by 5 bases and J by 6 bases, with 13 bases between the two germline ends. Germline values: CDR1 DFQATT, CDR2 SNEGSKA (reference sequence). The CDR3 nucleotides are TGCAGTGCTGCCGGGCCCCAGAAGACCCAGTACTTC. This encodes CSAAGPQKTQYF.